This is a list of T cell receptor beta chains from one sample in a study of PD-1 blockade in classical Hodgkin lymphoma. Sequenced by immunoSEQ multiplex PCR; TCRdb stores in-frame clones only, minus some. In the table there are around 21,000 clones, 74% of which are singletons. The sample here was peripheral blood mononuclear cells (PBMCs), taken at baseline. Receptor source: a human donor with classical Hodgkin lymphoma. The CDR3 runs from the conserved cysteine through the conserved F or W. The D gene is left open where the match is weak. Expanded clones are given a class, and other clones once, few, many or no size at all.

cdr3_nt	cdr3_aa	clone_size	cdr3_length	v_call	j_call	d_call
TGTGCCAGCAGCTTGCCGGGGAATCCTGAAGCTTTCTTT	CASSLPGNPEAFF	.	13	TRBV7-9	TRBJ1-1	.
TGTGCCAGCAGCGTCAGGACAGGGGATAACACTGAAGCTTTCTTT	CASSVRTGDNTEAFF	.	15	TRBV7-6	TRBJ1-1	TRBD1
TGTGCCAGCAGTTACTCCGATAAAGAGACCCAGTACTTC	CASSYSDKETQYF	medium-sized	13	TRBV6-5	TRBJ2-5	.
TGTGCCAGCAGCCGCAGCGGGAGTTACAATGAGCAGTTCTTC	CASSRSGSYNEQFF	once	14	TRBV9	TRBJ2-1	TRBD2
TGTGCCAGCAGCGTAGGTGTGGGATACTCTGGAAACACCATATATTTT	CASSVGVGYSGNTIYF	.	16	TRBV9	TRBJ1-3	.
TGCAGCGTTAGTCGGACAGGGTGGGGGTATGGCTACACCTTC	CSVSRTGWGYGYTF	.	14	TRBV29-1	TRBJ1-2	TRBD1
TGTGCCAGCTCACCGAGTCAGTCCTCTGGAAACACCATATATTTT	CASSPSQSSGNTIYF	.	15	TRBV18	TRBJ1-3	.
TGTGCCAGCAGCGTAGATTGGAGCTCCTACAATGAGCAGTTCTTC	CASSVDWSSYNEQFF	few	15	TRBV9	TRBJ2-1	.
TGTGCCAGCAGCGTAGACGGGGGAAACTCCTACGAGCAGTACTTC	CASSVDGGNSYEQYF	.	15	TRBV9	TRBJ2-7	.
TGCGCCAGCAGCCAAGGCTCCGGGACAGCGAATCAGCCCCAGCATTTT	CASSQGSGTANQPQHF	.	16	TRBV4-3	TRBJ1-5	TRBD1
TGTGCCAGCAGTCCAGACTGGGGACCCTACGAGCAGTACTTC	CASSPDWGPYEQYF	.	14	TRBV6-5	TRBJ2-7	.
TGTGCCAGCAGCTTAGTAGTAGGGACAGGACTCTACGAGCAGTACTTC	CASSLVVGTGLYEQYF	.	16	TRBV11-2	TRBJ2-7	TRBD1
TGCGCCAGCAGCAAGGGGTTGAACACTGAAGCTTTCTTT	CASSKGLNTEAFF	few	13	TRBV5-1	TRBJ1-1	.
TGTGCCTCTGGAACAGGGGACCAAGAGACCCAGTACTTC	CASGTGDQETQYF	once	13	TRBV10-3	TRBJ2-5	TRBD1
TGTGCCAGTAGTGGGACAGCTGGCTACGAGCAGTACTTC	CASSGTAGYEQYF	.	13	TRBV19	TRBJ2-7	TRBD1
TGTGCCATGGGTTACGGGAAGAACACCGGGGAGCTGTTTTTT	CAMGYGKNTGELFF	.	14	TRBV10-3	TRBJ2-2	.
TGTGCCACATGGACAGGCACAGATACGCAGTATTTT	CATWTGTDTQYF	.	12	TRBV28	TRBJ2-3	.
TGCGCCAGCAGCCAAGCTCCGGGTCTGCCAGGGGCGATTCAGTACTTC	CASSQAPGLPGAIQYF	.	16	TRBV4-1	TRBJ2-4	.
TGTGCCAGCAGTCCTCGGACAGGGGATGGATTCGAAGCTTTCTTT	CASSPRTGDGFEAFF	.	15	TRBV6-4	TRBJ1-1	TRBD1
TGTGCCAGCAGCTTAGTGGCAGGGAGCTCCTACGAGCAGTACTTC	CASSLVAGSSYEQYF	.	15	TRBV7-2	TRBJ2-7	.
TGTGCCAGCAGCGCACAGGAGACCCAGTACTTC	CASSAQETQYF	.	11	TRBV9	TRBJ2-5	.
TGTGCCAGCAGCTTGTTTGAATATACGGTCGGGAGGGGATCCTACGAGCAGTACTTC	CASSLFEYTVGRGSYEQYF	.	19	TRBV5-5	TRBJ2-7	TRBD2
TGTGCCAGCAGTCCCGGGACAGGGTTATCCTACGAGCAGTACTTC	CASSPGTGLSYEQYF	.	15	TRBV6-5	TRBJ2-7	TRBD1
TGTGCCTGGAGTGTACGGGGGGGGTTTGGAGATACGCAGTATTTT	CAWSVRGGFGDTQYF	once	15	TRBV30	TRBJ2-3	TRBD2
TGTGCTAGTGGTTTGGGAGGGTCAGGCACTGAAGCTTTCTTT	CASGLGGSGTEAFF	.	14	TRBV12-5	TRBJ1-1	.
TGTGCCAGCAGTTTAAGCGGGCAGACTAATCAGCCCCAGCATTTT	CASSLSGQTNQPQHF	.	15	TRBV27	TRBJ1-5	.
TGCGCCAGCAGCCCCAGACTAGCGGGAGGCACAGATACGCAGTATTTT	CASSPRLAGGTDTQYF	.	16	TRBV5-1	TRBJ2-3	TRBD2
TGCGCCAGCAGCCTCACAACTAGCGGGGGGGCAAACTTGAACACCGGGGAGCTGTTTTTT	CASSLTTSGGANLNTGELFF	.	20	TRBV4-1	TRBJ2-2	TRBD2
TGCGCCAGCAGCCTGGGACAGGGGGCCGTAGGCACCGGGGAGCTGTTTTTT	CASSLGQGAVGTGELFF	once	17	TRBV5-1	TRBJ2-2	TRBD1
TGTGCCAGTACCCCGGACCTGTGGACTGAAGCTTTCTTT	CASTPDLWTEAFF	.	13	TRBV19	TRBJ1-1	.
TGTGCCAGCAGATCGAACAAAAACATTCAGTACTTC	CASRSNKNIQYF	few	12	TRBV6-5	TRBJ2-4	.
TGTGCCAGCAGCCATCCGGCCCTGGGAGGGAATCTGTCAGATACGCAGTATTTT	CASSHPALGGNLSDTQYF	.	18	TRBV14	TRBJ2-3	TRBD2
TGTGCCAGCAGCTCAGGGCGACTCAGGGAAAATCAGCCCCAGCATTTT	CASSSGRLRENQPQHF	.	16	TRBV7-2	TRBJ1-5	.
TGTGCCAGCAGCTTAGTGGGCGGGGTGGGTGATGAAGCTTTCTTT	CASSLVGGVGDEAFF	once	15	TRBV11-3	TRBJ1-1	.
TGTGCCAGCTCGGACGCGACCTACGAGCAGTACTTC	CASSDATYEQYF	few	12	TRBV19	TRBJ2-7	.
TGTGCCAGTAGTATAGGTGGGGGAGTCGGGGAGCTGTTTTTT	CASSIGGGVGELFF	.	14	TRBV19	TRBJ2-2	.
TGTGCCAGCAGTGATCTAAGGGAAACCTACGAGCAGTACTTC	CASSDLRETYEQYF	.	14	TRBV2	TRBJ2-7	.
TGCGCCAGCAGCCAACCTCTTGTGTCGATGAACACTGAAGCTTTCTTT	CASSQPLVSMNTEAFF	few	16	TRBV4-1	TRBJ1-1	.
TGCAGTACCGAGGTAGGACGTGAGCAGTTCTTC	CSTEVGREQFF	.	11	TRBV20-1	TRBJ2-1	.
TGTGCCAGCAGTTTATTCGGGGGCCATCCCCAAGAGACCCAGTACTTC	CASSLFGGHPQETQYF	.	16	TRBV27	TRBJ2-5	.
TGTGCCAGCAGCGGATCCTTAAGCTCTGGAAACACCATATATTTT	CASSGSLSSGNTIYF	.	15	TRBV5-6	TRBJ1-3	.
TGTGCCAGCAGCCCTGGGTGGGGACCCAACAATGAGCAGTTCTTC	CASSPGWGPNNEQFF	.	15	TRBV6-5	TRBJ2-1	.
TGTGCCAGCTTGGTTCCGAACACCGGGGAGCTGTTTTTT	CASLVPNTGELFF	.	13	TRBV6-5	TRBJ2-2	.
TGTGCCAGCAGAGTCGGTGGGACGGTTTACAATGAGCAGTTCTTC	CASRVGGTVYNEQFF	.	15	TRBV7-8	TRBJ2-1	.
TGTGCCAGCAGCGATACAGGGAGCTATGGCTACACCTTC	CASSDTGSYGYTF	medium-sized	13	TRBV5-6	TRBJ1-2	.
TGTGCCGCTAGGACAGGGGAGAACACCGGGGAGCTGTTTTTT	CAARTGENTGELFF	.	14	TRBV30	TRBJ2-2	TRBD1
TGTGCCAGCAGCCCGGGCCGCTCCTATGGCTACACCTTC	CASSPGRSYGYTF	.	13	TRBV5-6	TRBJ1-2	.
TGTGCCAGCAGCATAACAGGGGATCAGCCCCAGCATTTT	CASSITGDQPQHF	.	13	TRBV11-3	TRBJ1-5	TRBD1
TGCAGTGCTAGAGGCAGCGTTGAAGCTTTCTTT	CSARGSVEAFF	.	11	TRBV20-1	TRBJ1-1	.
TGTGCCAGCAGCCCCTACCCGGAAATGTACGATACGCAGTATTTT	CASSPYPEMYDTQYF	few	15	TRBV7-2	TRBJ2-3	.
TGTGCCAGCAGTTACGCCACAGGGGGCTACGAGCAGTACTTC	CASSYATGGYEQYF	.	14	TRBV6-6	TRBJ2-7	TRBD1
TGTGCCAGCAGCGCACCCGGACAGGGAGAGTACGAGCAGTACTTC	CASSAPGQGEYEQYF	.	15	TRBV9	TRBJ2-7	TRBD1
TGTGCCAGCAGTGCCGGGACAACTTACGAGCAGTACTTC	CASSAGTTYEQYF	.	13	TRBV27	TRBJ2-7	.
TGTGCCAGCTCCCCTAGGACAGGGGAAAACTACAATGAGCAGTTCTTC	CASSPRTGENYNEQFF	.	16	TRBV18	TRBJ2-1	TRBD1
TGTGCCAGCAGCGAAACCGGTTACGAGCAGTACTTC	CASSETGYEQYF	.	12	TRBV25-1	TRBJ2-7	.